This T cell receptor (beta chain) is from a study of graft-versus-host responses after intestinal transplantation. General observations from the study: GvH clones surfaced in recipient marrow, some emerging earlier in ileum or blood.

The protocol was immunoSEQ multiplex PCR, while the TCRdb copy is restricted to in-frame clones and leaves out a portion. The table has 60,000 to 70,000 clones, approximately 91% seen once; the top ten hold roughly 1.7%. Investigators treated the graft tissue so that it released intraepithelial and lamina propria lymphocytes. Germline V gives CDR1 SGHTS, CDR2 YDEGEE. Trimming pared 0 bases from V and 3 bases from J, leaving 10 bases between. This CDR3 is 14 amino acids long. Comment on this clone: Its specificity is not known.

The clonotype originates from a human patient who received an intestinal transplant, so some T cells may come from the graft donor. The chain joins TRBV5-8 to TRBJ2-7; D perhaps matches TRBD2 (7 bases). The input for sequencing was ileum tissue, taken less than 400 days after transplant. CDR3 coding DNA: TGTGCCAGCAGCTTGGACAGGGAGGGCTACGAGCAGTACTTC. It specifies CASSLDREGYEQYF.